What follows are 7 T cell receptor beta chains derived from one specimen sequenced in a study of early stage breast cancer tumors. Assay: immunoSEQ multiplex PCR; the TCRdb copy retains only in-frame clones and omits some. The table has under 14,000 clones, around 80% seen once. The source material was breast tumor tissue. The receptors here all came from a person aged 65 to 85 with breast cancer.

V usage is TRBV23-1 and J usage is TRBJ1-1; TRBD1 matches at 7 bases. TRBV23-1 is recorded as an ORF, its role being uncertain. The CDR3 extends over 14 amino acids. V was clipped by 11 bases and J by 3 bases; unmatched bases: 12. This CDR3 is CASQSKGADTEAFF. The CDR3 DNA reads TGCGCCTCCCAAAGCAAGGGGGCGGACACTGAAGCTTTCTTT.

The chain has TRBV29-1 and TRBJ2-1; no reliable D call. Germline V gene sequence: CDR1 SQVTM, CDR2 ANQGSEA. This CDR3 has 13 residues. V was shortened by 4 bases and J by 0 bases, with 7 bases between the two germline ends. This CDR3 reads CSVAADSYNEQFF. The CDR3 DNA reads as TGCAGCGTTGCGGCGGACTCCTACAATGAGCAGTTCTTC.

The CDR3 here is CASSLGTANYGYTF. The CDR3 region has the DNA TGTGCCAGCAGCCTGGGGACAGCGAACTATGGCTACACCTTC. This sequence joins TRBV7-2 and TRBJ1-2, with 7 bases aligning to TRBD1. J was trimmed by 2 bases and V by 5 bases; bases with no gene match: 5. Germline values: CDR1 SGHTA, CDR2 FQGNSA. This CDR3 has 14 amino acids.

The chain employs TRBV7-9 and TRBJ2-5; maybe TRBD2 (5 bases). V lost 6 bases to trimming and J lost 5 bases, with 16 bases between them. CDR3 length: 14 residues. Germline V lookup: CDR1 SEHNR, CDR2 FQNEAQ (reference sequence). Written as DNA, the CDR3 is TGTGCCAGCAGTGAGGGCGGACGCGGTGAGACCCAGTACTTC. Translation: CASSEGGRGETQYF.

The chain combines TRBV6-6 with TRBJ2-3, with 12 bases identical to TRBD2. The V segment lost 7 bases and the J segment 5 bases; nucleotides outside the gene matches: 10. The CDR3 sequence is 16 residues long. The V gene's germline CDR1 is MNHNY and CDR2 SVGAGI (reference sequence). For the CDR3, the DNA is TGTGCCAGCATCTATGCTAGCGGGGGGGCCGGAGATACGCAGTATTTT. Protein sequence: CASIYASGGAGDTQYF.

The J gene is TRBJ1-5, the V gene TRBV6-5; D is ambiguous. The CDR3 is 13 residues long. Trimming pared 7 bases from V and 6 bases from J, leaving 13 bases between. Germline assignment: CDR1 MNHEY and CDR2 SVGAGI. The CDR3 sequence is CASTAGGTQPQHF. CDR3 DNA sequence: TGTGCCAGCACCGCTGGAGGCACTCAGCCCCAGCATTTT.

J is TRBJ2-6 and V is TRBV6-5; D may be TRBD1 (6 bases). Per the germline V gene, CDR1 is MNHEY and CDR2 is SVGAGI. CDR3 length: 16 residues. V was cut by 2 bases and J by 4 bases, with 12 bases left in between. CDR3 residues: CASSYGTQPGANVLTF. The CDR3, as DNA: TGTGCCAGCAGTTACGGGACACAGCCCGGGGCCAACGTCCTGACTTTC.